The 10 T cell receptor beta chains listed next were all sequenced from one sample in a study of T cells in Graves' hyperthyroidism and ophthalmopathy. TCR beta CDR3 sequences were amplified from RNA transcripts. Initially, a first-round RT-PCR of the TCR CDR3 employed the HTBI primer set. TCRdb itself ran the multiplex PCR reads through MiXCR, one entry per CDR3 protein. The sample shows some 250,000 distinct CDR3 sequences, about 14% of them seen only once. The sequenced sample was blood. The receptors stem from a woman aged 40 to 55 with Graves' hyperthyroidism that later progressed to Graves' ophthalmopathy.

Notes on this clonotype: A much larger clone sits a single nucleotide away, making a read error possible. The chain is built from TRBV28 and TRBJ2-7, with 7 nucleotides matching TRBD2. The length of the CDR3 is 16 residues. Germline assignment: CDR1 MDHEN and CDR2 SYDVKM. Unmatched junction bases numbered 17, after V lost 6 bases and J lost 6 bases. The CDR3 nucleotides read TGTGCCAGCAGGTCTCGCGCGGGAGAACAGCGGTGCGAGCAGTACTTC. Translating gives CASRSRAGEQRCEQYF. The entire variable domain, with the rest obtained from reference TRBV28 and TRBJ2-7, is as follows: DVKVTQSSRYLVKRTGEKVFLECVQDMDHENMFWYRQDPGLGLRLIYFSYDVKMKEKGDIPEGYSVSREKKERFSLILESASTNQTSMYLCASRSRAGEQRCEQYFGPGTRLTVT.

This clonotype was detected many times. CDR3 DNA sequence: TGTGCCAGCAGACCCCGCCCAGTGATGAGGAACACTGAAGCTTTCTTT. Translated: CASRPRPVMRNTEAFF. The chain uses TRBV6-1 and TRBJ1-1; D is undetermined. Germline V gene data show CDR1 as MNHNS and CDR2 as SASEGT. Trimming left V 6 bases short and J 1 base short, with 18 bases between. This CDR3 is built from 16 residues.

At least ten counts were recorded for this clonotype. This chain uses TRBV30 with TRBJ1-5, with D tentatively TRBD1 (6 bases). With 0 bases removed from V and 2 bases from J, the gap between germline ends came to 11 bases. Germline assignment: CDR1 GTSNPN and CDR2 SVGIG (reference sequence). The CDR3 runs to 15 residues. CDR3 in amino acids: CAWSVPTGRNQPQHF. The CDR3 DNA is TGTGCCTGGAGTGTCCCCACAGGGCGCAATCAGCCCCAGCATTTT.

This clonotype was observed a handful of times. J is TRBJ2-7 and V is TRBV19; 10 positions match TRBD1. The length of the CDR3 is 14 residues. The J segment lost 4 bases and the V segment lost 7 bases, leaving 7 bases of the junction unmatched. CDR1 is LNHDA, CDR2 SQIVND, per germline (reference sequence). CDR3 region: CASIPSGQGYEQYF. In nucleotides, the CDR3 is TGTGCCAGTATCCCCTCGGGACAGGGGTACGAGCAGTACTTC.

This clonotype was counted between two and nine times. CDR3 DNA sequence: TGTGCCAGCTCACCAAGTGAGGGGCTGGAGCAGTACTTC. Translating it yields CASSPSEGLEQYF. V is TRBV18 and J is TRBJ2-7, with D perhaps being TRBD1 or TRBD2 (5 bases each). Deletions cut 2 bases from V and 7 bases from J, with 12 bases between. Looked up from germline, CDR1 is KGHSH and CDR2 is LQKENI. This CDR3 has 13 residues.

This clonotype showed up many times. The chain carries TRBV15 and TRBJ2-1, with 12 bases matching TRBD2. The CDR3 sequence is 17 residues long. The germline V gene has CDR1 LNHNV and CDR2 YYDKDF (reference sequence). The junction had 5 bases not matched to a gene; V was cut back by 1 base and J by 4 bases. In DNA, the CDR3 is TGTGCCACCAGCAGAGGAGGACTAGCGGGACCTTACAATGAGCAGTTCTTC. Residues: CATSRGGLAGPYNEQFF. Based on the CDR3 plus reference TRBV15 and TRBJ2-1, the full variable domain is DAMVIQNPRYQVTQFGKPVTLSCSQTLNHNVMYWYQQKSSQAPKLLFHYYDKDFNNEADTPDNFQSRRPNTSFCFLDIRSPGLGDTAMYLCATSRGGLAGPYNEQFFGPGTRLTVL.

This clonotype was found many times. The V and J genes are TRBV19 and TRBJ2-2, with 8 bases matching TRBD1. Germline CDR1 reads LNHDA; CDR2 reads SQIVND (reference sequence). The CDR3 covers 15 residues. The V segment lost 5 bases and the J segment 5 bases; nucleotides outside the gene matches: 7. CDR3 sequence (DNA): TGTGCCAGTAGTCAAGGACAGGGTGGGACCGGGGAGCTGTTTTTT. It encodes CASSQGQGGTGELFF. Full variable domain (rest looked up from reference TRBV19 and TRBJ2-2): DGGITQSPKYLFRKEGQNVTLSCEQNLNHDAMYWYRQDPGQGLRLIYYSQIVNDFQKGDIAEGYSVSREKKESFPLTVTSAQKNPTAFYLCASSQGQGGTGELFFGEGSRLTVL.

In this sample, this clonotype turned up many times. The chain combines TRBV2 with TRBJ1-1, with no clear D. V gave up 6 bases and J gave up 2 bases, with 16 bases separating them. This CDR3 is 15 amino acids long. Germline CDR1 SNHLY, CDR2 FYNNEI. This CDR3 is CASRRARAGNTEAFF. The CDR3 DNA reads TGTGCCAGCAGGAGGGCGAGGGCGGGAAACACTGAAGCTTTCTTT.

This clonotype was seen many times. The CDR3 protein is CASSFRGTYEQYF. As DNA, the CDR3 is TGTGCCAGCAGTTTCAGGGGTACCTACGAGCAGTACTTC. This chain joins TRBV28 and TRBJ2-7; D is possibly TRBD1 (6 bases). Germline values: CDR1 MDHEN, CDR2 SYDVKM. Trimming cost V 3 bases and J 2 bases, with 8 bases left between them. The CDR3 spans 13 residues.

The sample holds many counts of this clonotype. The chain joins TRBV2 to TRBJ2-7; 8 nucleotides agree with TRBD2. V was clipped by 7 bases and J by 2 bases; unmatched bases: 7. CDR1 is SNHLY, CDR2 FYNNEI, per germline. This CDR3 is built from 14 residues. CDR3: CASNGGDGAYEQYF. Written as DNA, the CDR3 is TGTGCCAGCAACGGGGGGGATGGAGCCTACGAGCAGTACTTC.